This T cell receptor (beta chain) was profiled in a study of cytomegalovirus exposure and HLA in healthy donors. Study context: A data release that came early held some 79 million unique TCRs from HLA-typed donors. Study observations and caveats: Common viral pathogens seemed to be connected with several of the most significant clusters, according to a later analysis. It was reported that TCR beta sequences correctly inferred the HLA-A and HLA-B alleles for most subjects.

Although they were nominally healthy when sampled, donors likely had unrecorded immune exposures. Germline CDR1 is SEHNR and CDR2 is FQNEAQ (reference sequence). V shed 8 bases and J 6 bases; nucleotides not matched to a gene: 5. The CDR3 contains 12 residues. The PCR had 60 Vbeta and 13 Jbeta primers. Method: immunoSEQ multiplex PCR; TCRdb's copy keeps in-frame clones and lacks some. The sample consists of roughly 130,000 clones, roughly three fifths of them appearing once. Points on this clone: Antigen specificity is unknown.

The receptor's source is a man between 18 and 29 years old in good health and CMV-seronegative. Material: PBMCs. V and J are TRBV7-9 and TRBJ2-7; 9 bases map to TRBD1. This chain's CDR3 is CASGTGSGEQYF. The CDR3 DNA is TGTGCCAGCGGGACAGGGTCGGGCGAGCAGTACTTC.